The clone carrying this T cell receptor (beta chain) was found many times. Its target is unknown. CDR1 and CDR2 from the germline V gene are MNHNS and SASEGT. Deletions cut 4 bases from V and 0 bases from J, with 7 bases between. The CDR3 has 13 amino acids. Amplification of TCR beta CDR3 regions used RNA transcripts. The first round was an RT-PCR with HTBI primers, and the second round was a multiplex PCR. TCRdb re-derived calls from the multiplex PCR reads in MiXCR, one entry per CDR3 protein. This table holds nearly 400,000 distinct CDR3 sequences, around 16% found once. The source of the PBMCs was more than 9.5 ml of fresh peripheral blood. This entry comes from a study of Graves' ophthalmopathy and Graves' hyperthyroidism. Study observations and caveats: Predictions made by the model for ophthalmopathy progression reached 70% to 71% sensitivity and just under 75% specificity. Cross-validated, the 13-signature model showed 87.88%/81.08% sensitivity/specificity, and 80%/75% in the test set. Most thyroid clonotypes with frequency above 0.001 were detected in blood too.

Sequenced material: peripheral blood. The sequence was obtained from a woman between 18 and 29 years old with Graves' ophthalmopathy. The chain joins TRBV6-1 to TRBJ2-7, with D perhaps matching TRBD1 (5 bases). CDR3 coding DNA: TGTGCCAGCAGTGGCGGACACTCCTACGAGCAGTACTTC. Amino acids: CASSGGHSYEQYF.